Included here is one T cell receptor beta chain sequence, with context. In this sample, this clonotype turned up many times. Its cognate antigen has yet to be identified. It has no much larger one-base neighbor in the sample; base qualities were not kept. As encoded in the germline V gene, CDR1 is SGHTA while CDR2 is FQGNSA. The cysteine opens and the phenylalanine closes a CDR3 of 15 amino acids. This entry keeps only the CDR3 DNA: 45 bases, framed from base 1. Between the V and J ends, shortened by 5 bases and 0 bases respectively, the junction contains 14 bases. This sample was included in a study of regulatory T cells in long-lasting Graves disease (dated by TCRdb to 2020 to 2022). About the study as a whole: Patients with newly diagnosed Graves' disease had been on antithyroid drugs for under 3 months. Patients with persistent Graves' disease were compared with patients with newly diagnosed Graves' disease using TCR sequencing and RNA sequencing of peripheral blood. TCR sequencing covered some 13 persistent and approximately 20 newly diagnosed Graves' disease patients, 33 samples in total. The study was conducted in China and was registered as a clinical trial.

Results and caveats for the whole study, not just this receptor: The authors acknowledged the small sample size as a limitation that may reduce accuracy. Persistent disease showed preferential use of TRBV28, TRBJ1-2 and TRBJ2-5, whereas newly diagnosed disease favored TRBV20-1 and TRBJ2-1. Compared with newly diagnosed patients, patients with persistent Graves' disease had lower TCR Shannon entropy and fewer highly expanded clones, which suggests clonal expansion. Sequencing and analysis were limited to the TCR beta chain. The study examined only peripheral blood because the primary lesion, thyroid tissue, could not be accessed. Patients with persistent disease shared more public clonotypes (about 2,500) than newly diagnosed patients did (more than 900).

In the paper's terms, the time point label means: newly diagnosed GD, antithyroid drugs for less than 3 months. RNA was extracted from PBMCs in TRIzol for both TCR sequencing and RNA sequencing. The diagnosis of Graves' disease followed American Thyroid Association guidelines. Patients for the study were recruited at an endocrinology department in Xi'an, China. Each patient gave 8.5 to 9.5 milliliters of peripheral blood, collected in an EDTA anticoagulant tube. Ficoll Paque Plus density gradient separation was used to isolate PBMCs, and no further T cell sorting was done. An Agilent 2100 Bioanalyzer and agarose gel were used to check RNA quality, and a NanoDrop 2000 was used to measure RNA concentration. Library prep was done by multiplex PCR. Reads for this sample came from an Illumina HiSeq 4000. iRepertoire HTBI primers and Arm-PCR amplification of CDR3 regions were used to construct TCR beta libraries. Gel purification was performed on PCR products prior to sequencing. In the source study's methods: A total of roughly 65 TRBV and approximately 13 TRBJ segments were identified across samples and were used for gene usage analysis of CDR3 amino acid clonotypes. COPE and FqMerger were used to merge the filtered high-quality paired reads into contigs. BLAST was used to align contigs to IMGT TRBV, TRBD and TRBJ reference genes, with CDR3 defined following IMGT. Any clonotype with a frequency above 0.1% was counted as a highly expanded clone. Repertoire diversity was measured by Shannon entropy, and V-J evenness by the Gini coefficient. A clonotype was considered public if more than one individual shared it. TCRdb applied fastp at Q25 and MiXCR to the public reads, then kept only in-frame beta chains. All rows with the same CDR3 protein become a single entry with the most common DNA and genes. TCRdb, not the original authors, processed these V and J calls. The sample table shows about 240,000 distinct CDR3 sequences, and 20% to 25% are seen once. The biggest ten clones account for approximately 15% of the sample.

The receptor's source is a female donor with Graves disease. The specimen was peripheral blood mononuclear cells (PBMCs), collected at new diagnosis, from a patient treated with antithyroid drugs. The chain links TRBV7-2 with TRBJ2-7, and possibly TRBD2, on 7 matching bases. Read as DNA, the sequence is TGTGCCAGCAGCAAGGGGGGGGAGCGCTCCTACGAGCAGTACTTC. This encodes CASSKGGERSYEQYF.